This T cell receptor beta chain emerged from a study of regulatory T cells in long-lasting Graves disease. Time point meaning: newly diagnosed GD, antithyroid drugs for less than 3 months. From RNA extracted from PBMCs, the TCR library was made. This clonotype was observed a handful of times. Sequencing libraries for TCR beta were prepared with iRepertoire HTBI primers and Arm-PCR of CDR3 regions. MiXCR, applied by TCRdb to the multiplex PCR reads, yields one record per CDR3 protein. The sample has 440,000 or so distinct CDR3 sequences, roughly 15% seen once. This sample was shared with a second study, whose subject was T cells in Graves' hyperthyroidism and ophthalmopathy. Per that study: Onset of ophthalmopathy came a median 6.5 months after the model predicted it.

The sample in question was peripheral blood mononuclear cells (PBMCs), obtained at new diagnosis, from a patient treated with antithyroid drugs. This sequence originates from a woman in her 30s with Graves disease.

CDR3 protein: CSARDRGVYEQYF. The CDR3 DNA follows: TGCAGTGCGCGGGACAGGGGGGTCTACGAGCAGTACTTC. V gene TRBV20-1 combines with J gene TRBJ2-7, with 11 positions matching TRBD1. The CDR3 is 13 amino acids. After removal of 6 bases from V and 3 bases from J, the junction contained 4 bases not matched to a gene. The germline gives CDR1 DFQATT, CDR2 SNEGSKA (reference sequence).